These 8 T cell receptor beta chains were all obtained from the same sample, sequenced in a study of blood T cell repertoires in COVID-19. TCRdb's copy holds only in-frame clones and misses some; the assay was immunoSEQ multiplex PCR. Of approximately 69,000 clones listed, approximately 82% are singletons. Material: peripheral blood. These receptors all come from a woman of 80 years or more with acute or convalescent COVID-19.

This clone was detected a few times. This chain connects TRBV30 to TRBJ1-2; 8 bases are shared with TRBD1. In germline, CDR1 is GTSNPN, CDR2 SVGIG (reference sequence). The CDR3 totals 15 residues. J lost 2 bases, V lost 3 bases, and 8 bases had no gene match. CDR3 coding DNA: TGTGCCTGGAGCAGGGGGCGCCGTCTAAACTATGGCTACACCTTC. Protein sequence: CAWSRGRRLNYGYTF.

This clone has more than one count but fewer than ten. The rearrangement links TRBV5-6 to TRBJ1-2; 10 positions match TRBD1. The CDR3 sequence is 15 residues long. Germline CDR1 and CDR2: SGHDT and YYEEEE. Unmatched junction bases numbered 7, after V lost 4 bases and J lost 4 bases. The CDR3 loop is CASSLIRTGGYGYTF. The CDR3 coding sequence is TGTGCCAGCAGCCTTATTCGGACAGGGGGCTATGGCTACACCTTC.

This clone showed up just a few times. The chain joins TRBV12-5 to TRBJ1-2; 9 bases agree with TRBD1. With V trimmed by 5 bases and J by 7 bases, 14 bases remained unmatched. CDR3 length equals 16 residues. Germline V gives CDR1 LGHNT, CDR2 FRNRAP. This chain's CDR3 is CASGGPKGQGRTGYTF. CDR3 in DNA: TGTGCTAGTGGTGGACCGAAAGGACAGGGGCGGACTGGCTACACCTTC.

The chain combines TRBV2 with TRBJ2-1, with D perhaps TRBD2 (6 bases). Per germline, CDR1 SNHLY and CDR2 FYNNEI. V lost 5 bases and J 10 bases, leaving 6 bases between the germline ends. This CDR3 region has 10 residues. CDR3 nucleotide sequence: TGTGCCAGCAGTCGGGGGGAGCAGTTCTTC. It yields the protein CASSRGEQFF.

This clone was seen only a few times. The chain uses TRBV20-1 and TRBJ2-1; perhaps TRBD1 as D (6 bases). Trimming stripped 4 bases from V and 7 bases from J, with 17 bases between. The germline V gene encodes CDR1 DFQATT and CDR2 SNEGSKA (reference sequence). This CDR3 has 14 residues. The CDR3 loop is CSATDLAGTNEQFF. In DNA, the CDR3 is TGCAGTGCTACTGACCTAGCCGGGACAAATGAGCAGTTCTTC.

This chain connects TRBV7-3 to TRBJ2-1; 8 nucleotides match TRBD2. The CDR3 extends over 15 amino acids. CDR1 and CDR2 from the germline V gene are SGHTA and FQGTGA. Unmatched junction bases numbered 6, after V lost 5 bases and J lost 3 bases. The CDR3 nucleotides read TGTGCCAGCAGCCCGTCACTAGCGGACTACAATGAGCAGTTCTTC. The encoded protein is CASSPSLADYNEQFF.

The chain recombines TRBV6-5 with TRBJ1-4; D is unresolved. V was pared by 2 bases and J by 7 bases, with 11 bases between. Germline CDR1 is MNHEY and CDR2 is SVGAGI. The CDR3 runs to 14 residues. In DNA form, the CDR3 reads TGTGCCAGCAGTTACACGGGTGTCGGTGAAAAACTGTTTTTT. It is translated as CASSYTGVGEKLFF.

This clone was seen once. V gene TRBV6-5 combines with J gene TRBJ1-1; 10 bases line up with TRBD1. The CDR3 is 15 amino acids. The germline V gene encodes CDR1 MNHEY and CDR2 SVGAGI. Trimming took 4 bases from V and 1 from J; bases not matched to a gene: 3. CDR3 sequence reads: CASSSRDRGNTEAFF. The CDR3 nucleotides read TGTGCCAGCAGTTCGCGGGACAGGGGGAACACTGAAGCTTTCTTT.